The 2 T cell receptor beta chains below were found in one sample sequenced in a study of T cell repertoires in cytomegalovirus infection. Their specific antigens are unknown. TCRdb reprocessed the reads with MiXCR, giving one entry per CDR3 protein. This sample has about 55,000 distinct CDR3 sequences, with 15% to 25% found just once. The material sequenced was CD8+ T cells from cultured PBMCs, taken from culture after CMV antigen stimulation. The source is a human donor in good health (CMV status not recorded). Some clones in this sample may be carry-over from other donors' samples.

The V gene is TRBV4-3, the J gene TRBJ2-7; D might be TRBD2 (6 bases). The length of the CDR3 is 14 residues. The germline V and J ends were trimmed by 0 bases and 1 base, with 7 bases remaining between them. Germline V CDR1 and CDR2: LGHNA, YSLEER. The CDR3 loop is CASSQDAGSYEQYF. Written as DNA, the CDR3 is TGCGCCAGCAGCCAAGATGCGGGATCCTACGAGCAGTACTTC.

This clonotype was found a few times. The gene calls are TRBV5-6 and TRBJ1-1; a possible D gene is TRBD1 (6 bases). The CDR3 is 14 amino acids. Trimming pared 0 bases from V and 1 base from J, leaving 7 bases between. Germline V gene sequence: CDR1 SGHDT, CDR2 YYEEEE. CDR3 in amino acids: CASSLGGRNTEAFF. The CDR3, as DNA: TGTGCCAGCAGCTTGGGGGGGCGGAACACTGAAGCTTTCTTT.